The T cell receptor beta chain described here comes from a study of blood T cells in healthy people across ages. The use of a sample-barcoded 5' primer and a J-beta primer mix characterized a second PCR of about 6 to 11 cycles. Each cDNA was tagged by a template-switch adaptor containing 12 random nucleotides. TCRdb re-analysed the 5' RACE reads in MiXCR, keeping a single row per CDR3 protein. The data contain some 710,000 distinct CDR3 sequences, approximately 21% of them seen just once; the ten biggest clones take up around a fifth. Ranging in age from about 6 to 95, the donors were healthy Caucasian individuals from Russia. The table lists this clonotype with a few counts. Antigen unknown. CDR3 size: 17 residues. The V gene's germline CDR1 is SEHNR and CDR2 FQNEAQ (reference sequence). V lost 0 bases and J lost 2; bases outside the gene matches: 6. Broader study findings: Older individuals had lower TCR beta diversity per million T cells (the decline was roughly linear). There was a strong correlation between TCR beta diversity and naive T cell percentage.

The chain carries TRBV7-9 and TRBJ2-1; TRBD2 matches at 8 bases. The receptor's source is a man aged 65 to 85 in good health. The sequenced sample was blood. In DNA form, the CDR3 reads TGTGCCAGCAGCTTAGCGTCGGGGGGGTCGCCCTACAATGAGCAGTTCTTC. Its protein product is CASSLASGGSPYNEQFF.